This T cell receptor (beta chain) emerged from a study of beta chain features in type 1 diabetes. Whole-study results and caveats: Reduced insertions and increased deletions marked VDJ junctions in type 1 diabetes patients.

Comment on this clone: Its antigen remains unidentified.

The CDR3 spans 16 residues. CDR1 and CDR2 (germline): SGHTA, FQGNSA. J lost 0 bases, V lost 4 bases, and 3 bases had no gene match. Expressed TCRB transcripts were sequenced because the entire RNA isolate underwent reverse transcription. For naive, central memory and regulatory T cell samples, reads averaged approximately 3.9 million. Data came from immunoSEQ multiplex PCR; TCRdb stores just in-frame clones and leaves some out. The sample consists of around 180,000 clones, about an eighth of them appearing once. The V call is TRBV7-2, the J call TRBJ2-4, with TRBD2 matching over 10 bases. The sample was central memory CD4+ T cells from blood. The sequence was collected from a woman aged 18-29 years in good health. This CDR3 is CASSSWTSGAKNIQYF. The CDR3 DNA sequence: TGTGCCAGCAGCTCCTGGACTAGCGGAGCCAAAAACATTCAGTACTTC.